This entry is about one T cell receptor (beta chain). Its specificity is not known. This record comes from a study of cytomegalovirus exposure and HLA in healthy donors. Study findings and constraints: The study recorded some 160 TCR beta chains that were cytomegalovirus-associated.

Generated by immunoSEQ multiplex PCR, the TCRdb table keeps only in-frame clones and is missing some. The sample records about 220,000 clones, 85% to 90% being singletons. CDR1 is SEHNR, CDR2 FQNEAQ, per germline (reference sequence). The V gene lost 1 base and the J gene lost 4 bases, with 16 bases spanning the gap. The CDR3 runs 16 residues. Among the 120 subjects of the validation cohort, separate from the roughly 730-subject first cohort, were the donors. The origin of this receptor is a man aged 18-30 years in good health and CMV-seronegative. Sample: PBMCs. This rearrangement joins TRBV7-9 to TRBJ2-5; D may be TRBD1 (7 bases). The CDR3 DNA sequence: TGTGCCAGCAGCTTAGAGCATCCAGGGGGGTTAGAGACCCAGTACTTC. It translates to CASSLEHPGGLETQYF.